This T cell receptor (beta chain) was profiled in a study of tumor-infiltrating lymphocytes in primary liver carcinoma. This clonotype was seen many times. TCR beta cDNA was made from approximately 500 ng total RNA with a constant-region primer. Three-round nested multiplex PCR performed with slightly modified ARM-PCR produced the TCR beta libraries. Two initial PCR rounds of around 10 cycles each paired TRBV1-TRBV30 forward primers with a C-beta reverse primer. TCRdb independently ran MiXCR on the multiplex PCR reads; one entry per CDR3 protein. Here the sample spans approximately 210,000 distinct CDR3 sequences, roughly two thirds being singletons. This CDR3 comprises 13 residues. Germline CDR1 reads MNHNY; CDR2 reads SVGAGI (reference sequence). The V gene lost 11 bases and the J gene lost 0 bases, with 10 bases spanning the gap. In addition to blood RNA drawn from unsorted whole blood, germline DNA was extracted.

The sequencing sample was made of peripheral blood. The rearrangement uses TRBV6-6 and TRBJ2-2, with D possibly being TRBD1 (5 bases). The receptor was derived from a woman aged 55-70 years with primary liver carcinoma and hepatitis B virus infection. The CDR3: CAGKGSNTGELFF. CDR3 sequence (DNA): TGTGCCGGCAAGGGGTCGAACACCGGGGAGCTGTTTTTT.